This entry is about one TCR beta chain. Its specific antigen is unknown. Per-nucleotide qualities are absent, and no much larger clonotype sits a single base away. TCRbeta CDR3 regions were amplified from genomic DNA using the immunoSEQ Assay, a bias-controlled multiplex PCR. The study's processing was this. Within the assay, amplification of reference gene primers was used to estimate how many nucleated cells each sample contained. To quantify the absolute abundance of each unique TCRbeta CDR3 rearrangement, sequence reads were collapsed and filtered. Productive Simpson clonality was computed per sample as the square root of Simpson's diversity index over productive rearrangements. The clones in this table, taken by TCRdb from immuneACCESS, are in-frame only. Not every clone is retained; where verified, under half of the shortfall comes from an unresolved V gene, and the cause of the rest is unknown. Clone size and the V and J calls come from that table; the DNA yielded D and trimming. Recorded for this sample are about 170,000 clones; roughly 85% of them occurred a single time. In total, the top ten clones hold about 10% of the sample.

The sample comes from a study of blood T cell repertoires in COVID-19 (dated by TCRdb to 2018 to 2020). For the wider study: Samples covering the acute and convalescent phases of COVID-19 were provided by collaborators in the United States, Italy and Spain. A de-identified subject ID, COVID-19 status, age in years and sex were almost always included in the sample metadata. The repertoires were released in a freely available public database meant as a resource for research on the immune response to SARS-CoV-2. The material from the prospective study consisted of cDNA or gDNA derived from T cells, B-cell-depleted T cells, or PBMCs. Where available, HLA class I and class II types were obtained from metadata supplied by the sample provider rather than from assay-based typing. The samples were drawn from two sources: the first 160 participants of the ongoing ImmuneRACE study, and 1,000 to 1,500 subjects contributed by 6 global collaborators. The dataset comprised deeply sampled blood TCRbeta repertoires from subjects exposed to, actively infected with, or recovered from COVID-19. Beyond this particular receptor, the publication reports: Clinical and demographic metadata were provided uncurated, with the amount varying by source and participant.

Whole blood was collected in K2EDTA tubes by collaborating institutions according to the institutions' own protocols. Collaborator samples were shipped for TCRbeta analysis as frozen whole blood, isolated PBMCs, or DNA extracted from either sample type. The germline ends are 7 bases apart after V is trimmed by 7 bases and J by 3 bases. Based on the germline V gene (reference sequence), the CDR1 and CDR2 sequences are DFQATT and SNEGSKA. From the cysteine through the phenylalanine, the CDR3 covers 11 amino acids. CDR3 DNA is the only sequence kept; it has 33 bases, read in frame from the first base. Recombination linked TRBV20-1 to TRBJ2-1; no confident D gene assignment can be made. The sample taken for sequencing was peripheral blood. This receptor was obtained from a woman older than 75 with active or convalescent COVID-19. The sequenced DNA is TGCAGTGTTACAAACTACAATGAGCAGTTCTTC. Its protein product is CSVTNYNEQFF.